This T cell receptor (beta chain) comes out of a study of beta chain features in type 1 diabetes. The investigators reverse transcribed all of the isolated RNA, so they sequenced expressed TCRB transcripts. Sequencing used immunoSEQ multiplex PCR; TCRdb keeps in-frame clones, though not all of them. The sample has fewer than 500,000 clones, around 14% seen once. A heparinised blood draw that averaged roughly 100 mL was obtained once from each donor. Sorting of CD4+ naive, central memory, regulatory and stem cell-like memory cells was performed via CD45RO/CCR7/CD25/CD127/CD95/CD27. To note about this clone: Its target is not known.

Regarding the study as a whole: Whether TCRB rearrangement is influenced by HLA type went unresolved here. Type 1 diabetes patients had VDJ junctions that carried fewer insertions and more deletions.

Source material: naive CD4+ T cells from blood. The TCR sequence derives from a man aged 25-45 years in good health.

The CDR3 sequence is CASSLASGRPGELFF. CDR3 nucleotide sequence: TGTGCCAGCAGCTTAGCTAGCGGGAGACCCGGGGAGCTGTTTTTT. The J gene is TRBJ2-2, the V gene TRBV7-9; 9 bases match TRBD2. Germline lookup yields CDR1 SEHNR and CDR2 FQNEAQ (reference sequence). V lost 0 bases and J lost 6; bases outside the gene matches: 2. The CDR3 length is 15 residues.